These 18 T cell receptor beta chains were all obtained from the same sample, sequenced in a study of cytomegalovirus exposure and HLA in healthy donors. The PCR used 60 Vbeta and 13 Jbeta primers. Data came from immunoSEQ multiplex PCR; TCRdb stores just in-frame clones and leaves some out. The sample shows 100,000 to 150,000 clones, roughly 80% of them seen only once. Sequences were obtained from PBMCs. Every receptor here comes from a man aged 25-45 years in good health and CMV-seropositive.

The chain joins TRBV21-1 to TRBJ1-1; TRBD1, the table's D call, lacks a check against the DNA. TRBV21-1 is designated a pseudogene. The CDR3 length is 15 residues. The CDR3 reads CASNHERTVDTEAFF. The DNA of the CDR3 is TGTGCCAGCAATCACGAAAGGACAGTCGACACTGAAGCTTTCTTT.

This sequence joins TRBV4-3 and TRBJ1-1, with D maybe TRBD1 (5 bases). Trimming took 4 bases from V and 4 from J, leaving 13 bases between them. CDR1 is LGHNA, CDR2 YSLEER, per germline. CDR3 length: 14 residues. The CDR3 here is CASSRSSGGTEAFF. CDR3 sequence (DNA): TGCGCCAGCAGCCGTTCTTCCGGGGGCACTGAAGCTTTCTTT.

This clone was seen only once. J is TRBJ2-3 and V is TRBV4-1, with 7 bases matching TRBD1. Germline loops: CDR1 MGHRA, CDR2 YSYEKL. V lost 0 bases, J lost 2 bases, and 8 bases stayed unmatched. The CDR3 is made up of 17 amino acids. The CDR3 DNA sequence: TGCGCCAGCAGCCAAGATTCGAGACAGGGTTTCACAGATACGCAGTATTTT. This translates into CASSQDSRQGFTDTQYF.

The V and J genes are TRBV10-1 and TRBJ2-3; 8 nucleotides line up with TRBD2. V shed 6 bases and J 3 bases; nucleotides not matched to a gene: 8. This CDR3 has 15 residues. Looked up from germline, CDR1 is WNHNN and CDR2 is SYGVQD (reference sequence). The CDR3 bases are TGCGCCAGCAGCCGGAGCGGGAGTCGGACAGATACGCAGTATTTT. This translates into CASSRSGSRTDTQYF.

The chain couples TRBV27 to TRBJ1-2; 8 bases line up with TRBD1. Per germline, CDR1 MNHEY and CDR2 SMNVEV (reference sequence). The CDR3 is 14 residues long. Trimming removed 2 bases from V and 7 bases from J; junction bases left unmatched: 6. The CDR3 DNA is TGTGCCAGCAGTTTAACAGGGGGTAGGTCTGGCTACACCTTC. This codes for CASSLTGGRSGYTF.

The chain links TRBV7-8 to TRBJ2-7, with 7 nucleotides matching TRBD2. CDR3 length equals 15 residues. The germline V gene encodes CDR1 SGHVS and CDR2 FQNEAQ. Trimming at V came to 6 bases and at J to 2 bases, leaving 10 bases not matched to a gene. The CDR3 here is CASRKLASGPYEQYF. The CDR3 DNA follows: TGTGCCAGCAGAAAGTTGGCTAGCGGCCCCTACGAGCAGTACTTC.

V is TRBV7-2 and J is TRBJ1-1, with TRBD1 identical over 9 bases. The CDR3 runs 17 residues. The V gene end was trimmed by 4 bases and the J gene end by 1 base; junction bases not matched to a gene: 10. Germline assignment: CDR1 SGHTA and CDR2 FQGNSA. This CDR3 reads CASSSRDRERGNTEAFF. CDR3 DNA: TGTGCCAGCAGCTCCCGGGACAGGGAGAGGGGGAACACTGAAGCTTTCTTT. The whole variable domain, filled in from reference TRBV7-2 and TRBJ1-1, reads GAGVSQSPSNKVTEKGKDVELRCDPISGHTALYWYRQSLGQGLEFLIYFQGNSAPDKSGLPSDRFSAERTGGSVSTLTIQRTQQEDSAVYLCASSSRDRERGNTEAFFGQGTRLTVV.

V is TRBV21-1 and J is TRBJ2-7; the table's D call of TRBD1 was not tested on the DNA. TRBV21-1 is given as a pseudogene. The CDR3 length is 18 residues. This chain's CDR3 is CASSKEGVSGDRGHEQYF. The CDR3 DNA is TGTGCCAGCAGCAAAGAGGGGGTATCTGGGGACAGGGGCCACGAGCAGTACTTC.

This chain links TRBV7-3 with TRBJ2-7; TRBD2 matches at 10 bases. Germline V CDR1 and CDR2: SGHTA, FQGTGA. The CDR3 runs to 14 residues. Trimming cost V 2 bases and J 6 bases; bases outside gene matches: 4. Here the CDR3 reads CASSLVAGGAEQYF. CDR3 sequence (DNA): TGTGCCAGCAGCTTAGTAGCGGGAGGCGCCGAGCAGTACTTC.

The chain links TRBV25-1 to TRBJ2-4; possibly TRBD1 for D (6 bases). The CDR3 has 14 amino acids. The V end was cut by 3 bases, the J end by 4 bases, with 10 bases between. In germline, CDR1 is MGHDK, CDR2 SYGVNS. CDR3 in DNA: TGTGCCAGCAGTGAGAGGGGGTTGAAAAACATTCAGTACTTC. Translating it yields CASSERGLKNIQYF. Filled out from reference TRBV25-1 and TRBJ2-4, the complete variable domain reads EADIYQTPRYLVIGTGKKITLECSQTMGHDKMYWYQQDPGMELHLIHYSYGVNSTEKGDLSSESTVSRIRTEHFPLTLESARPSHTSQYLCASSERGLKNIQYFGAGTRLSVL.

This chain connects TRBV2 to TRBJ2-7, with a possible D match to TRBD1 (6 bases). The length of the CDR3 is 12 residues. V was shortened by 6 bases and J by 2 bases, with 8 bases between the two germline ends. CDR1 and CDR2 (germline): SNHLY, FYNNEI. CDR3 sequence reads: CASRQGPYEQYF. The DNA for the CDR3 is TGTGCCAGCAGACAGGGTCCCTACGAGCAGTACTTC. The full variable domain, its missing parts supplied by reference TRBV2 and TRBJ2-7, is EPEVTQTPSHQVTQMGQEVILRCVPISNHLYFYWYRQILGQKVEFLVSFYNNEISEKSEIFDDQFSVERPDGSNFTLKIRSTKLEDSAMYFCASRQGPYEQYFGPGTRLTVT.

This chain links TRBV4-1 with TRBJ2-3; 7 nucleotides align to TRBD1. Germline CDR1 MGHRA, CDR2 YSYEKL. Trimming took 7 bases from V and 2 from J; bases not matched to a gene: 3. The CDR3 length is 13 residues. CDR3 region: CASTTGITDTQYF. The CDR3 nucleotides are TGCGCCAGCACGACAGGGATCACAGATACGCAGTATTTT.

The J gene is TRBJ2-2, the V gene TRBV5-4; TRBD1 might be the D (7 bases). CDR1 and CDR2 from the germline V gene are SGHNT and YYREEE (reference sequence). The CDR3 loop spans 16 amino acids. The V end lost 4 bases, the J end lost 0 bases, and 13 bases lay between the germline ends. DNA for the CDR3: TGTGCCAGCAGCCGCGGAGGGGGCCCGAACACCGGGGAGCTGTTTTTT. Translated: CASSRGGGPNTGELFF.

The chain joins TRBV6-5 to TRBJ2-2; no firm D call. The CDR3 contains 15 residues. V dropped 2 bases and J dropped 6 bases, with 13 bases sitting between them. Per germline, CDR1 MNHEY and CDR2 SVGAGI. CDR3 nucleotide sequence: TGTGCCAGCAGTTACGGCAGGAAGGTCGCCGGGGAGCTGTTTTTT. Protein: CASSYGRKVAGELFF.

The J gene is TRBJ1-4, the V gene TRBV30, with 7 bases aligning to TRBD1. Per the germline V gene, CDR1 is GTSNPN and CDR2 is SVGIG (reference sequence). CDR3 size: 14 residues. V trimming: 2 bases; J trimming: 7 bases; junction bases outside the gene matches: 7. CDR3 sequence reads: CAWSLEGAGEKLFF. CDR3 nucleotides: TGTGCCTGGAGTTTGGAGGGGGCTGGTGAAAAACTGTTTTTT.

This chain joins TRBV6-5 and TRBJ2-7, with D perhaps TRBD1 (6 bases). Trimming took 7 bases from V and 1 from J, leaving 14 bases between them. CDR1 is MNHEY, CDR2 SVGAGI, per germline. CDR3 length: 14 residues. The CDR3 DNA is TGTGCCAGCACCCACAGAACAGGGTCCTACGAGCAGTACTTC. Its protein is CASTHRTGSYEQYF.

Comment on this clone: Distinct nucleotide sequences in the sample also encode this CDR3. The rearrangement joins TRBV5-6 to TRBJ2-1; unclear D gene. V was clipped by 0 bases and J by 9 bases, with 4 bases between them. CDR3 size: 11 residues. Germline CDR1 SGHDT, CDR2 YYEEEE. The CDR3 region has the DNA TGTGCCAGCAGCTTGGGAGGTGAGCAGTTCTTC. Translation gives CASSLGGEQFF.

The chain uses TRBV29-1 and TRBJ2-7, with 7 bases identical to TRBD1. The last part of the DNA fits TRBJ2-5 better; the J call may be wrong. Per germline, CDR1 SQVTM and CDR2 ANQGSEA. This CDR3 is 13 amino acids long. The CDR3 sequence is CSVAMTGKETQYF. As DNA, the CDR3 is TGCAGCGTTGCGATGACAGGGAAAGAGACCCAGTACTTC.